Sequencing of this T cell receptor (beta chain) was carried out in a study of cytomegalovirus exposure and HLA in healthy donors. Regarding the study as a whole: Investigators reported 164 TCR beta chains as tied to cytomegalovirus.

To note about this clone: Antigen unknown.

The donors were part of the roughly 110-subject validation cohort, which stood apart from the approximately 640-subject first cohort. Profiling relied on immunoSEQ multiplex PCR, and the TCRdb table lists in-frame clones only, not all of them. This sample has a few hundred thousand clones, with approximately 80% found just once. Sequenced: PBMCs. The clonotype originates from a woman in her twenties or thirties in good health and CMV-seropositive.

This chain's CDR3 is CASSLTLTLAENEQFF. The CDR3 nucleotides are TGTGCCAGCAGCTTAACGTTAACTTTAGCGGAGAATGAGCAGTTCTTC. This rearrangement joins TRBV7-3 to TRBJ2-1; maybe TRBD2 (6 bases). Germline V lookup: CDR1 SGHTA, CDR2 FQGTGA. The ends were cut back, 0 bases at V and 7 bases at J, with 16 bases in the middle. CDR3 size: 16 residues.